This is a list of T cell receptor beta chains from one sample in a study of blood T cell repertoires in COVID-19. Assay used: immunoSEQ multiplex PCR; TCRdb lists only in-frame clones, some missing. The sample holds a few hundred thousand clones, 85% to 90% seen once. The material sequenced was PBMCs or T cells enriched from blood (not recorded which). The receptors come from a man aged 30 to 39 who had recovered from COVID-19. Each CDR3 is given with its conserved first and last residue. A D gene is named only where the DNA matches it firmly. Size is omitted from some rows. Given values are once, few, many or a class for expanded clones.

size	V	D	J	CDR3	DNA
-	TRBV12-3/TRBV12-4	-	TRBJ2-7	CASTQQGYEQYF	TGTGCCAGCACTCAGCAGGGCTACGAGCAGTACTTC
-	TRBV3-1/TRBV3-2	-	TRBJ2-3	CASSQDFGVAEFTDTQYF	TGTGCCAGCAGCCAAGATTTCGGAGTAGCGGAGTTCACAGATACGCAGTATTTT
-	TRBV12-3/TRBV12-4	TRBD1	TRBJ2-5	CASLDRGDETQYF	TGTGCCAGCTTAGACAGGGGGGACGAGACCCAGTACTTC
-	TRBV5-1	-	TRBJ1-4	CASRLRNTNEKLFF	TGCGCCAGCCGGCTGAGGAACACCAATGAAAAACTGTTTTTT
-	TRBV5-4	-	TRBJ1-1	CASSSDRYTEAFF	TGTGCCAGCAGCTCAGACAGGTACACTGAAGCTTTCTTT
-	TRBV24-1	-	TRBJ2-3	CATSAGSTQYF	TGTGCCACCAGTGCCGGGAGTACGCAGTATTTT
-	TRBV25-1	-	TRBJ1-2	CASSELQGGYTF	TGTGCCAGCAGTGAATTACAGGGTGGCTACACCTTC
-	TRBV2	-	TRBJ2-7	CASSENFYEQYF	TGTGCCAGCAGTGAAAACTTCTACGAGCAGTACTTC
once	TRBV5-8	-	TRBJ2-4	CASSLAGVQYF	TGTGCCAGCAGCTTGGCCGGGGTCCAGTACTTC
many	TRBV27	-	TRBJ2-2	CASSRQGNTGELFF	TGTGCCAGCAGTCGTCAGGGAAACACCGGGGAGCTGTTTTTT
-	TRBV7-9	TRBD1	TRBJ1-1	CASSLVVGGYTEAFF	TGTGCCAGCAGCTTAGTAGTAGGGGGCTACACTGAAGCTTTCTTT
few	TRBV6-5	-	TRBJ2-1	CASSIGGSYNEQFF	TGTGCCAGCTCAATAGGGGGTTCCTACAATGAGCAGTTCTTC
few	TRBV9	TRBD2	TRBJ2-3	CASSVASSGKDTQYF	TGTGCCAGCAGCGTAGCCTCTAGCGGGAAAGATACGCAGTATTTT
few	TRBV12-3/TRBV12-4	TRBD1	TRBJ2-7	CASSWDSSYEQYF	TGTGCCAGCAGTTGGGACAGCTCCTACGAGCAGTACTTC
-	TRBV29-1	-	TRBJ1-3	CSVVQDSGNTIYF	TGCAGCGTCGTACAGGACTCTGGAAACACCATATATTTT
-	TRBV19	TRBD1	TRBJ1-1	CASSKTGPNTEAFF	TGTGCCAGTAGTAAGACAGGGCCAAACACTGAAGCTTTCTTT
few	TRBV24-1	TRBD2	TRBJ2-3	CATSDFAGEGTDTQYF	TGTGCCACCAGTGATTTTGCGGGGGAAGGCACAGATACGCAGTATTTT
-	TRBV2	-	TRBJ1-4	CASEVEKLFF	TGTGCCAGCGAGGTCGAAAAACTGTTTTTT
-	TRBV28	-	TRBJ2-2	CASSLLILGANTGELFF	TGTGCCAGCAGTCTCCTAATACTTGGAGCGAACACCGGGGAGCTGTTTTTT
-	TRBV28	TRBD1	TRBJ2-7	CASSLTGPNLYEQYF	TGTGCCAGCAGTTTGACAGGGCCAAACCTCTACGAGCAGTACTTC
-	TRBV30	TRBD1	TRBJ1-2	CAWSRGTGSGYTF	TGTGCCTGGAGCCGAGGGACAGGAAGTGGCTACACCTTC
-	TRBV5-1	TRBD2	TRBJ2-7	CASRILAGGTYEQYF	TGCGCCAGCAGGATACTAGCGGGGGGCACTTACGAGCAGTACTTC
-	TRBV7-2	-	TRBJ1-3	CASSKQAHSGNTIYF	TGTGCCAGCAGCAAACAGGCCCACTCTGGAAACACCATATATTTT
-	TRBV28	-	TRBJ1-1	CASSLGAGGVNTEAFF	TGTGCCAGCAGTTTGGGGGCGGGAGGGGTGAACACTGAAGCTTTCTTT
-	TRBV5-6	TRBD2	TRBJ2-2	CASSADAGGNGELFF	TGTGCCAGCAGCGCTGACGCGGGAGGGAACGGGGAGCTGTTTTTT
-	TRBV5-1	TRBD1	TRBJ1-2	CASSGTGPVGYGYTF	TGCGCCAGCAGCGGGACAGGTCCCGTAGGCTATGGCTACACCTTC
once	TRBV7-6	TRBD1	TRBJ1-1	CASSLDRMNTEAFF	TGTGCCAGCAGCTTGGACAGGATGAACACTGAAGCTTTCTTT
-	TRBV6-1	-	TRBJ2-2	CASSEGLSTGELFF	TGTGCCAGCAGTGAAGGACTTTCTACCGGGGAGCTGTTTTTT
-	TRBV7-8	-	TRBJ2-7	CASSFSGSSYEQYF	TGTGCCAGCAGCTTTTCGGGATCCTCCTACGAGCAGTACTTC
-	TRBV7-9	TRBD1	TRBJ2-7	CASSDTGQGKYEQYF	TGTGCCAGCAGCGACACGGGACAGGGAAAATACGAGCAGTACTTC
-	TRBV7-2	-	TRBJ2-7	CASSTRTGGWREGSYEQYF	TGTGCCAGCAGCACCAGGACAGGGGGTTGGCGGGAGGGCTCCTACGAGCAGTACTTC
-	TRBV27	TRBD2	TRBJ2-7	CASSFRGGTYEQYF	TGTGCCAGCAGTTTCCGGGGGGGTACCTACGAGCAGTACTTC
few	TRBV12-3/TRBV12-4	-	TRBJ2-1	CASRAGANEQFF	TGTGCCAGCAGGGCGGGGGCGAATGAGCAGTTCTTC
-	TRBV30	-	TRBJ1-6	CAWSQGYNSPLHF	TGTGCCTGGAGCCAGGGATATAATTCACCCCTCCACTTT
few	TRBV5-4	TRBD1	TRBJ1-2	CASSLAGRDRGMGGYTF	TGTGCCAGCAGCTTGGCAGGCCGGGACAGGGGGATGGGCGGCTACACCTTC
-	TRBV11-2	TRBD1	TRBJ1-4	CASSLVGDRAPPEKLFF	TGTGCCAGCAGCTTAGTAGGCGACAGGGCCCCCCCCGAAAAACTGTTTTTT
-	TRBV30	-	TRBJ1-4	CAWTGGPSEKLFF	TGTGCCTGGACGGGAGGGCCTAGTGAAAAACTGTTTTTT
-	TRBV7-2	-	TRBJ2-6	CASSQDWKDSHSGANVLTF	TGTGCCAGCAGTCAAGACTGGAAGGACAGTCACTCTGGGGCCAACGTCCTGACTTTC
-	TRBV3-1/TRBV3-2	-	TRBJ2-1	CASSQDFYSYNEQFF	TGTGCCAGCAGCCAAGATTTTTACTCCTACAATGAGCAGTTCTTC
-	TRBV18	TRBD1	TRBJ2-7	CASSPLGQGAPGEQYF	TGTGCCAGCTCACCGCTGGGACAGGGGGCGCCGGGCGAGCAGTACTTC
-	TRBV27	-	TRBJ2-6	CASSPRMGGSFSGANVLTF	TGTGCCAGCAGTCCTCGAATGGGAGGTTCCTTCTCTGGGGCCAACGTCCTGACTTTC
-	TRBV6-6	TRBD1	TRBJ1-5	CASRGEQGKEGQPQHF	TGTGCCAGCAGGGGGGAACAGGGGAAAGAAGGCCAGCCCCAGCATTTT
once	TRBV7-9	-	TRBJ1-1	CASRGTPNTEAFF	TGTGCCAGCCGTGGGACACCCAACACTGAAGCTTTCTTT
once	TRBV7-9	-	TRBJ2-2	CASSLELDLGELFF	TGTGCCAGCAGCTTAGAGCTAGATCTCGGGGAGCTGTTTTTT
-	TRBV24-1	-	TRBJ2-5	CATSDHDTSRETQYF	TGTGCCACCAGTGACCATGACACATCCAGAGAGACCCAGTACTTC
-	TRBV23-1	-	TRBJ1-1	CASSQLDTEAFF	TGCGCCAGCAGTCAATTAGACACTGAAGCTTTCTTT
-	TRBV2	-	TRBJ1-4	CASTRATNEKLFF	TGTGCCAGCACGCGCGCGACTAATGAAAAACTGTTTTTT
-	TRBV30	TRBD1	TRBJ1-3	CAWSAGTGRTGNTIYF	TGTGCCTGGAGTGCTGGGACAGGTCGTACTGGAAACACCATATATTTT
-	TRBV28	-	TRBJ1-3	CASSLTGSGNTIYF	TGTGCCAGCAGTTTAACGGGGTCTGGAAACACCATATATTTT
-	TRBV9	-	TRBJ2-7	CASSPATGILHEQYF	TGTGCCAGCAGCCCCGCCACAGGGATCCTACACGAGCAGTACTTC
-	TRBV6-5	TRBD1	TRBJ1-1	CASKGQGLGNTEAFF	TGTGCCAGCAAGGGACAGGGGCTCGGCAACACTGAAGCTTTCTTT
-	TRBV3-1/TRBV3-2	-	TRBJ2-2	CASSQRFVNTGELFF	TGTGCCAGCAGTCAGAGGTTTGTAAACACCGGGGAGCTGTTTTTT
-	TRBV7-9	-	TRBJ1-2	CASSSRGGVGYTF	TGTGCCAGCAGCTCCCGAGGGGGGGTTGGCTACACCTTC